The text below deals with one T cell receptor beta chain. Assay used: immunoSEQ multiplex PCR; TCRdb lists only in-frame clones, some missing. The sample includes around 74,000 clones, over 75% of them seen just once. Germline lookup yields CDR1 SGHRS and CDR2 YFSETQ. The CDR3 loop spans 15 amino acids. V was shortened by 2 bases and J by 6 bases, with 18 bases between the two germline ends. The data are from a study of OX40 agonist ivuxolimab in advanced cancers. The wider study: Ivuxolimab, which is an agonistic anti-OX40 (CD134) antibody, was administered to the patients.

Autoimmune disease history or systemic immunosuppression excluded patients. Samples of blood were obtained at baseline, on cycle 4 day 1, and on cycle 7 day 1. The sample consisted of CD4+ or CD8+ T cells sorted from blood, taken in a trial of the OX40 agonist ivuxolimab. The chain combines TRBV5-1 with TRBJ2-7; tentatively, D is TRBD1 or TRBD2 (6 bases each). The TCR originated in an adult with an advanced solid tumor such as melanoma, head and neck, liver or kidney cancer. The CDR3 DNA follows: TGCGCCAGCAGCTTCGAGGGCAGGGGAGGCATCGAGCAGTACTTC. It yields the protein CASSFEGRGGIEQYF.